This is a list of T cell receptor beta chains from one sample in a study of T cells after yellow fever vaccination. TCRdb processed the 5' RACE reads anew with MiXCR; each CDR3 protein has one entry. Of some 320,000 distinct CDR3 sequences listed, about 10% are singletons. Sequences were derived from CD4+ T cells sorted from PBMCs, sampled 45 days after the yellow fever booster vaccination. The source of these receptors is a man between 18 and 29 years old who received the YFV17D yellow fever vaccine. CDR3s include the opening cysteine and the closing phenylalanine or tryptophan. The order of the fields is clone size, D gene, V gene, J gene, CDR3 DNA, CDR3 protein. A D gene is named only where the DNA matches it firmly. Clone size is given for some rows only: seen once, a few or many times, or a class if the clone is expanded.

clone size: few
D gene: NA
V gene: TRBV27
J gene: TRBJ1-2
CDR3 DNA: TGTGCCAGCAGTCCTCGGGAGGGGATCGGCGGCTACACCTTC
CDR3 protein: CASSPREGIGGYTF

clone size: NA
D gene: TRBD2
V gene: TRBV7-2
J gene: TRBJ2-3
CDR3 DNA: TGTGCCAGCAGCTTACTAGCGGGGGGGCAGTATTTT
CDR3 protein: CASSLLAGGQYF

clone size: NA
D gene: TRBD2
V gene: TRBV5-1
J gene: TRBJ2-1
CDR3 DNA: TGCGCCAGCAGCTTGGTACTAGCGGGGGAAAATGAGCAGTTCTTC
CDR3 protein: CASSLVLAGENEQFF

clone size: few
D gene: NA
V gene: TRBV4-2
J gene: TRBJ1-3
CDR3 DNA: TGTGCCAGCAGCCAAAACAGTCTCGGAAACACCATATATTTT
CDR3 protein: CASSQNSLGNTIYF

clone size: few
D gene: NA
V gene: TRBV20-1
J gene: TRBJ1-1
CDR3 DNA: TGCAGTGCTAGTCGGGTGAACACTGAAGCTTTCTTT
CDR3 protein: CSASRVNTEAFF

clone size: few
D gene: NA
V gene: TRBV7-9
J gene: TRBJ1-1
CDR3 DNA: TGTGCCAGCAGCTTCGAGGTCGGCACTGAAGCTTTCTTT
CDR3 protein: CASSFEVGTEAFF

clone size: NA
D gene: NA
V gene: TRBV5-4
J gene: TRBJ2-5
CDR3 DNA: TGTGCCAGCAGCTTTCGGGGGACCAGGGAGACCCAGTACTTC
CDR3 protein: CASSFRGTRETQYF

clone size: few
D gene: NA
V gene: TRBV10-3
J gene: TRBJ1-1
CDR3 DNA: TGTGCCATCACTTTGGACAGAGCCACTGAAGCTTTCTTT
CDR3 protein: CAITLDRATEAFF

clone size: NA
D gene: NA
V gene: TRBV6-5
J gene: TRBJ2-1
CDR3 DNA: TGTGCCTCACTTCCAGGACCCTTCTACAATGAGCAGTTCTTC
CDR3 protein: CASLPGPFYNEQFF

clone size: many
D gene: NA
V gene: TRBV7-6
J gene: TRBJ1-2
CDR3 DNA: TGTGCCAGCAGCTTAGGAGGACACGACTATGGCTACACCTTC
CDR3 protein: CASSLGGHDYGYTF

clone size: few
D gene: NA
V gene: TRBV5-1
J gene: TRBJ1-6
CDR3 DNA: TGCGCCAGCAGCCGTGACGGTTCCTATAATTCACCCCTCCACTTT
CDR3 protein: CASSRDGSYNSPLHF

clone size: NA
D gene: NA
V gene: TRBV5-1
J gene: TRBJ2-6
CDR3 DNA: TGCGCCAGCAGCTTGAGGCAGCTACTCTCTGGGGCCAACGTCCTGACTTTC
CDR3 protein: CASSLRQLLSGANVLTF

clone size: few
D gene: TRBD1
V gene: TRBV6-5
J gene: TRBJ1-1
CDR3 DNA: TGTGCCAGCAGCAGGGGGATCGGCCAGGAAATGAACACTGAAGCTTTCTTT
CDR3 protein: CASSRGIGQEMNTEAFF

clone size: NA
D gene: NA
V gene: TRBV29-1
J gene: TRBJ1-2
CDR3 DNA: TGCAGCGTTGAATCAGGTTGGAACTATGGCTACACCTTC
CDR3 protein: CSVESGWNYGYTF

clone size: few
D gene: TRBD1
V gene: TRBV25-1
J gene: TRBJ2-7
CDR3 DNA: TGTGCCAGCAGTGAAGGCGGGACAGGGGGAACCTACGAGCAGTACTTC
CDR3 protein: CASSEGGTGGTYEQYF

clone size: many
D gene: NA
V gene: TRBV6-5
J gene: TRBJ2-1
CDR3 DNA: TGTGCCAGCAGTCCCTTAGGGAGCTACAATGAGCAGTTCTTC
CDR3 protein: CASSPLGSYNEQFF

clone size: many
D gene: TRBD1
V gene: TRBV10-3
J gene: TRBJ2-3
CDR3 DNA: TGTGCCATCAGGACGGGACAGGGGGATACGCAGTATTTT
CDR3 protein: CAIRTGQGDTQYF

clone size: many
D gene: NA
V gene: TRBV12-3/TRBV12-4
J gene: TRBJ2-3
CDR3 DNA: TGTGCCAGCAGTTTGTCCCTGTTTACGCAGTATTTT
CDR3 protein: CASSLSLFTQYF